The 17 T cell receptor beta chains reported below all come from one sample, sequenced in a study of shared clonotypes between healthy human individuals. Sequencing used immunoSEQ multiplex PCR; TCRdb keeps in-frame clones, though not all of them. The data contain 950,000 to 1,100,000 clones, around 75% of them singletons. The sample consisted of memory CD4+ T cells sorted from blood. Subset denoted: CD45RA-negative fraction. The receptors shown here come from a man between 18 and 35 years old in good health.

This clone appeared a single time. V and J are TRBV6-5 and TRBJ2-7, with a possible D match to TRBD1 (7 bases). The CDR3 totals 16 residues. In germline, CDR1 is MNHEY, CDR2 SVGAGI. The V end lost 2 bases, the J end lost 5 bases, and 19 bases lay between the germline ends. CDR3: CASSYDGGRGAHEQYF. As DNA, the CDR3 is TGTGCCAGCAGTTACGATGGGGGCAGGGGGGCCCACGAGCAGTACTTC.

As concerns this clone: A much larger clone sits a single nucleotide away, making a read error possible. The same CDR3 can be traced to other DNA sequences in this sample. The chain combines TRBV4-1 with TRBJ1-4; tentative D call: TRBD1 (6 bases). Germline V gene lookup returns CDR1 MGHRA and CDR2 YSYEKL. The CDR3 is 14 residues long. The DNA for the CDR3 is TGCGCCAGCAGTCAAGTACAGGGCAGTGAAAAACTGTTTTTT. Its protein product is CASSQVQGSEKLFF.

The V and J genes are TRBV11-2 and TRBJ2-5, with D tentatively TRBD1 (6 bases). In germline, CDR1 is SGHAT, CDR2 FQNNGV. The ends were cut back, 1 base at V and 0 bases at J, with 12 bases in the middle. This CDR3 has 16 amino acids. CDR3 in DNA: TGTGCCAGCAGCTTAGGGCCAGGGGCCAACCAAGAGACCCAGTACTTC. Protein product: CASSLGPGANQETQYF.

The chain uses TRBV11-2 and TRBJ1-2, with TRBD1 identical over 7 bases. The germline gives CDR1 SGHAT, CDR2 FQNNGV. This CDR3 has 14 residues. V trimming: 5 bases; J trimming: 0 bases; junction bases outside the gene matches: 3. The CDR3 DNA sequence: TGTGCCAGCAGCCCGGACAGGACTAACTATGGCTACACCTTC. It yields the protein CASSPDRTNYGYTF.

This clone showed up just once. The V call is TRBV9, the J call TRBJ1-2; D may be TRBD1 (5 bases). The germline V gene encodes CDR1 SGDLS and CDR2 YYNGEE. Trimming removed 6 bases from V and 0 bases from J, with 12 bases in between. CDR3 length: 14 residues. The CDR3 bases are TGTGCCAGCAACCCGACAGCGTCTAACTATGGCTACACCTTC. This gives the protein CASNPTASNYGYTF.

The chain combines TRBV10-1 with TRBJ2-1, with no clear D. CDR3 length: 12 residues. Germline V lookup: CDR1 WNHNN, CDR2 SYGVQD (reference sequence). The V gene lost 2 bases and the J gene lost 7 bases, with 6 bases spanning the gap. The CDR3 sequence: CASSENVNEQFF. CDR3 bases: TGCGCCAGCAGTGAGAATGTAAATGAGCAGTTCTTC.

V gene TRBV5-1 combines with J gene TRBJ2-5; TRBD2 matches at 12 bases. This CDR3 is 17 amino acids long. The ends lost 3 bases at V and 5 bases at J; junction bases unmatched: 11. In germline, CDR1 is SGHRS, CDR2 YFSETQ. The CDR3 protein is CASSSSPSGGARETQYF. The CDR3, as DNA: TGCGCCAGCAGCTCATCCCCTAGCGGGGGGGCCAGGGAGACCCAGTACTTC. Drawing the rest from reference TRBV5-1 and TRBJ2-5, the complete variable domain is KAGVTQTPRYLIKTRGQQVTLSCSPISGHRSVSWYQQTPGQGLQFLFEYFSETQRNKGNFPGRFSGRQFSNSRSEMNVSTLELGDSALYLCASSSSPSGGARETQYFGPGTRLLVL.

J is TRBJ2-7 and V is TRBV10-3, with D possibly TRBD1 on 6 matching bases. The V end lost 11 bases, the J end lost 3 bases, and 17 bases lay between the germline ends. CDR1 and CDR2 from the germline V gene are ENHRY and SYGVKD. The CDR3 runs 13 residues. The CDR3 is CAVQPGHLYEQYF. As DNA, the CDR3 is TGTGCCGTCCAACCGGGACACCTCTACGAGCAGTACTTC.

The rearrangement joins TRBV19 to TRBJ1-3, with D unclear. Germline V gene sequence: CDR1 LNHDA, CDR2 SQIVND (reference sequence). V shed 6 bases and J shed 3 bases, with 9 bases lying between them. The CDR3 consists of 13 residues. Written as DNA, the CDR3 is TGTGCCAGTAGCGAGACCCTTGGAAACACCATATATTTT. Its protein is CASSETLGNTIYF.

This clone came up once. J is TRBJ1-2 and V is TRBV14, with TRBD1 as a possible D gene (6 bases). Per germline, CDR1 SGHDN and CDR2 FVKESK. The CDR3 length is 15 residues. V lost 1 base to trimming and J lost 4 bases, with 13 bases between them. The CDR3 sequence is CASSQASGATYGYTF. The DNA for the CDR3 is TGTGCCAGCAGCCAAGCCTCGGGGGCTACCTATGGCTACACCTTC.

V usage is TRBV14 and J usage is TRBJ2-3; TRBD2 matches at 8 bases. The trim removed 5 bases at V and 5 bases at J, leaving 15 bases unmatched. This CDR3 is 17 amino acids long. Germline CDR1 reads SGHDN; CDR2 reads FVKESK. The CDR3 is CASSAWGTGGPGDTQYF. For the CDR3, the DNA is TGTGCCAGCAGCGCCTGGGGGACGGGAGGGCCAGGAGATACGCAGTATTTT.

The V and J genes are TRBV2 and TRBJ2-5; D tentatively fits TRBD1 or TRBD2 (6 bases each). Trimming left V 3 bases short and J 5 bases short, with 28 bases between. Germline loops: CDR1 SNHLY, CDR2 FYNNEI. The CDR3 covers 19 residues. The CDR3 region has the DNA TGTGCCAGCAGTGATTTAGGAGGGGGGAGCCGGGGGCGGTCGGAGACCCAGTACTTC. Residues: CASSDLGGGSRGRSETQYF.

A few counts support this clone. The V and J genes are TRBV19 and TRBJ1-1, with TRBD1 identical over 12 bases. This CDR3 has 14 amino acids. The V gene's germline CDR1 is LNHDA and CDR2 SQIVND (reference sequence). The V segment lost 5 bases and the J segment 6 bases; nucleotides outside the gene matches: 4. The CDR3 region has the DNA TGTGCCAGTAGTCTCGGGACAGGGGGCTCTGAAGCTTTCTTT. It is translated as CASSLGTGGSEAFF.

The chain employs TRBV7-2 and TRBJ2-1, with TRBD2 matching over 11 bases. V was pared by 2 bases and J by 6 bases, with 3 bases of the junction left unmatched. Germline loops: CDR1 SGHTA, CDR2 FQGNSA. The CDR3 runs 15 residues. This CDR3 reads CASSLKGTSGNEQFF. CDR3 coding DNA: TGTGCCAGCAGCTTAAAGGGGACTAGCGGCAATGAGCAGTTCTTC.

The chain carries TRBV30 and TRBJ1-2; D is unresolved. V was cut by 1 base and J by 8 bases, with 14 bases left in between. The CDR3 has 13 residues. Per germline, CDR1 GTSNPN and CDR2 SVGIG (reference sequence). DNA of the CDR3: TGTGCCTGGAGTGGAGGAGGGAGGGAGGGCTACACCTTC. Its translation: CAWSGGGREGYTF.

This sequence joins TRBV20-1 and TRBJ2-7; no definite D call. The germline CDR1 and CDR2 sequences are DFQATT and SNEGSKA (reference sequence). CDR3 length: 11 amino acids. The V and J ends lost 6 bases and 2 bases respectively, with 8 bases between them. The CDR3 protein is CSAAGTYEQYF. For the CDR3, the DNA is TGCAGTGCGGCTGGAACCTACGAGCAGTACTTC.

Concerning this clone itself: Within the sample, other DNA sequences also encode this same CDR3. CDR3 sequence (DNA): TGTGCCAGCTCACCAGTACAGGGGGCGACTAATGAAAAACTGTTTTTT. It translates to CASSPVQGATNEKLFF. The chain joins TRBV18 to TRBJ1-4; 9 nucleotides agree with TRBD1. CDR1 and CDR2 (germline): KGHSH, LQKENI. J was trimmed by 2 bases and V by 2 bases; bases with no gene match: 3. The CDR3 is 16 residues long.